The 9 T cell receptor beta chains below were found in one sample sequenced in a study of blood T cell repertoires in COVID-19. Using immunoSEQ multiplex PCR, the repertoire was profiled, and TCRdb retains in-frame clones only, with some absent. Of under 200,000 clones in the sample, 70% to 90% were seen once. The sequencing sample was made of peripheral blood. These TCRs come from a man in his fifties or sixties with active or convalescent COVID-19.

This chain joins TRBV19 and TRBJ1-5, with TRBD1 identical over 9 bases. Germline assignment: CDR1 LNHDA and CDR2 SQIVND (reference sequence). The CDR3 has 15 residues. The ends lost 5 bases at V and 6 bases at J; junction bases unmatched: 8. CDR3 nucleotide sequence: TGTGCCAGTAGTCCGACAGGGGGAGGGGGTCAGCCCCAGCATTTT. The encoded protein is CASSPTGGGGQPQHF.

The V gene is TRBV4-3, the J gene TRBJ2-2, with a possible D match to TRBD1 (6 bases). Germline CDR1 reads LGHNA; CDR2 reads YSLEER. Trimming cost V 8 bases and J 3 bases, with 13 bases left between them. The CDR3 contains 14 residues. CDR3 residues: CASSRTAYTGELFF. Written as DNA, the CDR3 is TGCGCCAGCTCCCGGACAGCCTACACCGGGGAGCTGTTTTTT.

About this clone itself: Additional DNA sequences in this sample encode the identical CDR3. The rearrangement links TRBV5-1 to TRBJ2-6; the D is unclear. V was clipped by 0 bases and J by 1 base, with 5 bases between them. Germline V gene lookup returns CDR1 SGHRS and CDR2 YFSETQ. There are 15 residues in the CDR3. Written as DNA, the CDR3 is TGCGCCAGCAGCTTGGAACTGTCTGGGGCCAACGTCCTGACTTTC. This codes for CASSLELSGANVLTF.

The chain joins TRBV29-1 to TRBJ1-1; perhaps TRBD1 as D (5 bases). CDR1 is SQVTM, CDR2 ANQGSEA, per germline. V lost 3 bases, J lost 5 bases, and 7 bases lay in between. This CDR3 contains 11 residues. The CDR3 protein is CSVDRATEAFF. The CDR3 bases are TGCAGCGTTGACAGGGCGACTGAAGCTTTCTTT.

V and J are TRBV27 and TRBJ1-1; TRBD1 matches 7 bases. There are 12 residues in the CDR3. V lost 6 bases, J lost 7 bases, and 5 bases stayed unmatched. Germline-derived CDR1 and CDR2 are MNHEY and SMNVEV (reference sequence). The CDR3 is CASSRQGYEAFF. The DNA of the CDR3 is TGTGCCAGCAGCAGACAGGGCTATGAAGCTTTCTTT.

The chain has TRBV6-5 and TRBJ1-2, with D possibly matching TRBD1 (5 bases). Trimming cost V 7 bases and J 4 bases, with 10 bases left between them. The V gene's germline CDR1 is MNHEY and CDR2 SVGAGI. The CDR3 covers 12 residues. CDR3 nucleotides: TGTGCCAGCAACGACAGTGGCTATGGCTACACCTTC. This gives the protein CASNDSGYGYTF.

The V and J genes are TRBV5-3 and TRBJ2-2; 9 bases line up with TRBD2. TRBV5-3 is an ORF, with its function uncertain. This CDR3 has 14 amino acids. After removal of 7 bases from V and 2 bases from J, the junction contained 3 bases not matched to a gene. The CDR3 loop is CARFSGGNTGELFF. The CDR3 DNA follows: TGTGCCAGATTTAGCGGGGGTAACACCGGGGAGCTGTTTTTT.

J is TRBJ1-2 and V is TRBV12-3 or TRBV12-4; no clear D. Trimming stripped 5 bases from V and 13 bases from J, with 14 bases between. The CDR3 covers 11 residues. Here the CDR3 reads CASSPAWGATF. CDR3 DNA sequence: TGTGCCAGCAGTCCTGCGTGGGGAGCCACCTTC.

The chain joins TRBV25-1 to TRBJ2-4; D call uncertain. With 1 base removed from V and 4 bases from J, the gap between germline ends came to 14 bases. This CDR3 has 16 residues. CDR1 and CDR2 (germline): MGHDK, SYGVNS. The CDR3 sequence is CASSELRSPKKNIQYF. CDR3 sequence (DNA): TGTGCCAGCAGTGAATTAAGGAGTCCTAAAAAAAACATTCAGTACTTC.